These 3 T cell receptor beta chains were all obtained from the same sample, sequenced in a study of blood T cell repertoires in COVID-19 (TCRdb year 2020). Receptors were amplified or captured by the immunoSEQ multiplex PCR assay. Imported from immuneACCESS, the table was reduced by TCRdb to in-frame sequences with V and J called. These copies leave out some clones; in studies compared against another copy, an unresolved V gene accounts for under half, and the cause of the remainder is not known. A total of a few hundred thousand clones appear in this sample, about 93% of them only once. 6% to 7% of the sample lies in the top ten. The sequencing input was peripheral blood. The receptors derive from a woman younger than 45 with COVID-19, enrolled during active disease.

This chain joins TRBV4-1 and TRBJ2-3; no firm D call. Trimming cost V 4 bases and J 2 bases, with 13 bases left between them. The CDR3 runs to 15 residues. The V gene's germline CDR1 is MGHRA and CDR2 YSYEKL. The CDR3 nucleotides read TGCGCCAGCAGCCTCAGTTGGCTTTCCACAGATACGCAGTATTTT. Encoded protein: CASSLSWLSTDTQYF.

This chain connects TRBV5-1 to TRBJ1-2; TRBD1 matches at 7 bases. The CDR3 loop spans 17 amino acids. Germline trimming cut 4 bases from V and 2 bases from J; bases unmatched to any gene: 14. The V gene's germline CDR1 is SGHRS and CDR2 YFSETQ. Written as DNA, the CDR3 is TGCGCCAGCAGCGCTTTCAGGGGGGCGACCGGGAACTATGGCTACACCTTC. Translating it yields CASSAFRGATGNYGYTF.

This chain uses TRBV4-3 with TRBJ2-2, with 9 bases aligning to TRBD2. From germline, CDR1 is LGHNA and CDR2 YSLEER. V shed 0 bases and J 1 base; nucleotides not matched to a gene: 3. The CDR3 has 17 amino acids. CDR3 DNA sequence: TGCGCCAGCAGCCAAGAAGGGACTAGCTTGAACACCGGGGAGCTGTTTTTT. Translation: CASSQEGTSLNTGELFF.